This TCR beta chain was recorded in a study of T cell changes during pregnancy in multiple sclerosis. Some clones are missing from TCRdb's copy, which holds only in-frame ones; the method was immunoSEQ multiplex PCR. Here the sample spans 35,000 to 50,000 clones, more than 90% being singletons. The germline CDR1 and CDR2 sequences are SGHRS and YFSETQ. Trimming at V came to 6 bases and at J to 0 bases, leaving 9 bases not matched to a gene. There are 17 residues in the CDR3. The source was CD4+ T cells from peripheral blood mononuclear cells, collected in the first trimester of pregnancy. The rearrangement joins TRBV5-1 to TRBJ2-5, with 12 nucleotides matching TRBD2. The sequence derives from a female donor with multiple sclerosis, enrolled in a pregnancy study. The CDR3 nucleotides are TGCGCCAGCACCCCCGGACTAGCGGGAAAGTACCAAGAGACCCAGTACTTC. Its translation: CASTPGLAGKYQETQYF.